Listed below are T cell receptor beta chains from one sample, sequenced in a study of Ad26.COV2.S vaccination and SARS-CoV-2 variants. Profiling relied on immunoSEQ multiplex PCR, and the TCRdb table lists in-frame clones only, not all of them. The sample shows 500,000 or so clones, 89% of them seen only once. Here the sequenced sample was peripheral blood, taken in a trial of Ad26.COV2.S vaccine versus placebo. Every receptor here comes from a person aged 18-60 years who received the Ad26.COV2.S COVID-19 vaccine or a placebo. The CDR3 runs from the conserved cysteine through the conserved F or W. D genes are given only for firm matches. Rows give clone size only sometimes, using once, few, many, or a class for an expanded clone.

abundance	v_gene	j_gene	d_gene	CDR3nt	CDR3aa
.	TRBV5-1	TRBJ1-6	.	TGCGCCAGCAGCTTGGTCGGGGTACCGACTTATAATTCACCCCTCCACTTT	CASSLVGVPTYNSPLHF
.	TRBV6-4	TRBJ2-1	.	TGTGCCAGCAAACCCAGGGCGGTTAGCTCCTACAATGAGCAGTTCTTC	CASKPRAVSSYNEQFF
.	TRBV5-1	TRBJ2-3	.	TGCGCCAGCAGCGGCCTGGGTGGGGGGCAGAGCACAGATACGCAGTATTTT	CASSGLGGGQSTDTQYF
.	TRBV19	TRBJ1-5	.	TGTGCCAGTAGTATTAGGCAGGAAGGGTATCAGCCCCAGCATTTT	CASSIRQEGYQPQHF
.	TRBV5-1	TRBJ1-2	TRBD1	TGCGCCAGCAGCTCGGGGACAGGTGATCTCCCTAACTATGGCTACACCTTC	CASSSGTGDLPNYGYTF
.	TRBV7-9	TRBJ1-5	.	TGTGCCAGCAGCGCCGATCAGGGATTGCCCCAGCATTTT	CASSADQGLPQHF
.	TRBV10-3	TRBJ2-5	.	TGTGCCACCGCCGAATGGGGGGATCAAGAGACCCAGTACTTC	CATAEWGDQETQYF
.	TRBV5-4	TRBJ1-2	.	TGTGCCAGCAGCTTACCCGGAGGAATTAACTATGGCTACACCTTC	CASSLPGGINYGYTF
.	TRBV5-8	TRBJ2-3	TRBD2	TGTGCCAGCAGCTTGGCCGCAGCGGGAGGGCCAGATACGCAGTATTTT	CASSLAAAGGPDTQYF
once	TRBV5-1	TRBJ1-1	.	TGCGCCAGCAGCGTTGGGGGGGCGCAGACTGAAGCTTTCTTT	CASSVGGAQTEAFF
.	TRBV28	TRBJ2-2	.	TGTGCCAGCAGTCCCTGGGGCGTCTGGGCCTCCGGGGAGCTGTTTTTT	CASSPWGVWASGELFF
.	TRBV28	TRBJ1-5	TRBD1	TGTGCCAGCAGTTTTAGGCCCGGGACAGGGCCTCTTCCCCAGCATTTT	CASSFRPGTGPLPQHF
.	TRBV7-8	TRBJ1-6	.	TGTGCCAGCAGCTTAGCGCGCCGTTCACCCCTCCACTTT	CASSLARRSPLHF
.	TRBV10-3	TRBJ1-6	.	TGTGCCATCAGTGGGCAGGCGCTCTTGGGTTCACCCCTCCACTTT	CAISGQALLGSPLHF
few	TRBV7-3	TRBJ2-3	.	TGTGCCAGCAGCCCGGGCAGGTGGGGTTTCACAGATACGCAGTATTTT	CASSPGRWGFTDTQYF
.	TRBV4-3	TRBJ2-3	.	TGCGCCAGCAGCCAAGCAGCTTACCCCCCAGATACGCAGTATTTT	CASSQAAYPPDTQYF
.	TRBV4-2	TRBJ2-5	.	TGTGCCAGCAGCCAACAGACAGACTGGGAGACCCAGTACTTC	CASSQQTDWETQYF
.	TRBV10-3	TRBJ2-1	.	TGTGCCATCAGTGAGTCGAAAGTGATCCAGAGTCGCTCCTACAATGAGCAGTTCTTC	CAISESKVIQSRSYNEQFF
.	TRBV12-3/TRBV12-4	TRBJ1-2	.	TGTGCCAGCAGTCGGGGACTGCGCTATGGCTACACCTTC	CASSRGLRYGYTF
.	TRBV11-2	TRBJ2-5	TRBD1	TGTGCCAGCAGCTTCGACAGGGTGATAGGGGAGACCCAGTACTTC	CASSFDRVIGETQYF
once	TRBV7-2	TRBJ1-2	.	TGTGCCAGCAGCTTCCAAATGAGGGGTTGGTATGGCTACACCTTC	CASSFQMRGWYGYTF
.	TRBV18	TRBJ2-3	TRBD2	TGTGCCAGCTCACGCGGGACTAGCGGGAGTCCCACAGATACGCAGTATTTT	CASSRGTSGSPTDTQYF
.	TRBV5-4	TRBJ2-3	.	TGTGCCAGCAGCTCTTCAACAAGACTTAGCACAGATACGCAGTATTTT	CASSSSTRLSTDTQYF
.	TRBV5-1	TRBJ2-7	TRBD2	TGCGCCAGCAGCCCCCTCCCCCAGCGGGGGACGGGGGAGCAGTACTTC	CASSPLPQRGTGEQYF
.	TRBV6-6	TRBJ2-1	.	TGTGCCAGCAGTTTATCGGCGGGGACCCTACAGAATGAGCAGTTCTTC	CASSLSAGTLQNEQFF
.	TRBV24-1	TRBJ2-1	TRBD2	TGTGCCACCGCCCCCCCGGGGGGGCCCTACAATGAGCAGTTCTTC	CATAPPGGPYNEQFF
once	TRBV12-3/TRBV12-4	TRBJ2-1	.	TGTGCCAGCAGTTCCGCTTACAATGAGCAGTTCTTC	CASSSAYNEQFF